This T cell receptor beta chain was documented in a study of cytomegalovirus exposure and HLA in healthy donors. The overall study: The early release's HLA-typed donors yielded about 85 million unique TCRs. Study-wide findings and caveats: Being indistinguishable, some V segments were excluded, TRBV6-2 and TRBV6-3 among them.

In the case of this clone: Its antigen is currently unknown.

The CDR3 totals 15 residues. Trimming cost V 1 base and J 4 bases, with 13 bases left between them. CDR1 SGHTA and CDR2 FQGNSA come from the germline V gene. In the PCR, 60 Vbeta and 13 Jbeta primers were used. Per the study methods: Per a later analysis, the number of unique TCR beta chains was some 82 million, of which 9 million to 12 million were shared. The table came from immunoSEQ multiplex PCR; TCRdb's copy has only in-frame clones and leaves some out. V and J calls and clone size are copied from that table; D and trimming were computed from the DNA. The table has roughly 150,000 clones, 60% to 85% seen once.

The TCR sequence derives from a man in his forties or fifties in good health and CMV-seropositive. The sequenced sample consisted of PBMCs. The gene calls are TRBV7-2 and TRBJ1-2; the D gene is possibly TRBD1 (6 bases). CDR3 sequence (DNA): TGTGCCAGCAGCTTAGTGGGGGGGGGCGCCTATGGCTACACCTTC. It translates to CASSLVGGGAYGYTF.